This TCR beta chain was recovered during a study of blood T cell repertoires in COVID-19. Generated by immunoSEQ multiplex PCR, the TCRdb table keeps only in-frame clones and is missing some. Here the sample spans 300,000 to 350,000 clones, roughly 90% being singletons. The length of the CDR3 is 19 residues. V was pared by 1 base and J by 0 bases, with 12 bases of the junction left unmatched. CDR1 LGHDT and CDR2 YNNKEL come from the germline V gene (reference sequence). V gene TRBV3-1 (or the pseudogene TRBV3-2) combines with J gene TRBJ2-1; 7 nucleotides match TRBD2. The sequenced sample was peripheral blood. This clonotype was obtained from a man between 18 and 29 years old with active or convalescent COVID-19. The CDR3 coding sequence is TGTGCCAGCAGCCAAGGCGGTAGCGGGCTGACGAGCTCCTACAATGAGCAGTTCTTC. Its protein product is CASSQGGSGLTSSYNEQFF.